The next 21 T cell receptor beta chains were all read from a single sample in a study of blood T cell repertoires in COVID-19. TCRdb's table, derived via immunoSEQ multiplex PCR, lists solely in-frame clones and lacks some. The sample shows 200,000 to 300,000 clones, about 90% of them seen only once. Specimen: peripheral blood. These receptors were collected from a man younger than 35 with active or convalescent COVID-19.

This rearrangement joins TRBV9 to TRBJ2-7; 12 bases map to TRBD1. V shed 3 bases, J shed 4 bases, and the junction held 11 bases outside the gene matches. Germline CDR1 SGDLS, CDR2 YYNGEE. The CDR3 spans 17 residues. The chain's CDR3 is CASSDSPGTGGWYEQYF. CDR3 sequence (DNA): TGTGCCAGCAGCGACTCACCCGGGACAGGGGGCTGGTACGAGCAGTACTTC.

The chain links TRBV4-3 to TRBJ2-7; D perhaps matches TRBD1 (7 bases). V was trimmed by 2 bases and J by 4 bases, leaving 15 bases between them. Looked up from germline, CDR1 is LGHNA and CDR2 is YSLEER. The CDR3 is made up of 15 amino acids. The DNA of the CDR3 is TGCGCCAGCAGCCAATCGTCCCAGGGGGGTTACGAGCAGTACTTC. This gives the protein CASSQSSQGGYEQYF.

The chain joins TRBV24-1 to TRBJ2-1, with 14 bases matching TRBD2. V lost 4 bases to trimming and J lost 5 bases; unmatched junction nucleotides: 3. CDR1 and CDR2 (germline): KGHDR, SFDVKD. This CDR3 is built from 16 residues. In DNA form, the CDR3 reads TGTGCCACCAGTGACCCGGGACTAGCGGGGGACAATGAGCAGTTCTTC. Protein: CATSDPGLAGDNEQFF.

Details on this clone: Other DNA sequences from this sample encode an identical CDR3 as well. The chain joins TRBV18 to TRBJ2-7, with D uncertain. Trimming took off 3 bases at V and 2 bases at J, with 5 bases between the two ends. The CDR3 spans 12 residues. Germline V CDR1 and CDR2: KGHSH, LQKENI. The CDR3 DNA sequence: TGTGCCAGCTCACCCCCTACCTACGAGCAGTACTTC. Translating it yields CASSPPTYEQYF.

This clone appeared once. J is TRBJ2-2 and V is TRBV3-1 (or the pseudogene TRBV3-2); weak D call: TRBD2 (5 bases). This CDR3 contains 16 residues. V lost 5 bases to trimming and J lost 4 bases, with 17 bases between them. Germline lookup yields CDR1 LGHDT and CDR2 YNNKEL (reference sequence). As DNA, the CDR3 is TGTGCCAGCAGCGTGGACTCATCAACGATCACCGGGGAGCTGTTTTTT. Protein: CASSVDSSTITGELFF.

For this clone: This sample also contains other DNA sequences that code for the same CDR3. The chain links TRBV28 to TRBJ1-3; no definite D call. The CDR3 is 15 amino acids. Germline assignment: CDR1 MDHEN and CDR2 SYDVKM. V dropped 2 bases and J dropped 0 bases, with 8 bases sitting between them. For the CDR3, the DNA is TGTGCCAGCAGTTTACCTCTGAGCTCTGGAAACACCATATATTTT. Translating it yields CASSLPLSSGNTIYF.

Here the CDR3 DNA reads TGTGCCAGCAGTATTGGGACAGGCTCCTACGAGCAGTACTTC. Residues: CASSIGTGSYEQYF. V usage is TRBV2 and J usage is TRBJ2-7; TRBD1 matches at 8 bases. The V segment lost 5 bases and the J segment 0 bases; nucleotides outside the gene matches: 3. Germline-derived CDR1 and CDR2 are SNHLY and FYNNEI. The CDR3 is made up of 14 amino acids.

This sequence joins TRBV28 and TRBJ2-1; D not certain. This CDR3 contains 14 residues. Looked up from germline, CDR1 is MDHEN and CDR2 is SYDVKM. V lost 8 bases and J lost 0, with 11 bases in between. Here the CDR3 reads CASHPGYSYNEQFF. DNA for the CDR3: TGTGCCAGCCACCCCGGGTACTCCTACAATGAGCAGTTCTTC.

The chain employs TRBV28 and TRBJ2-2, with D maybe TRBD2 (6 bases). V lost 1 base to trimming and J lost 4 bases, with 10 bases between them. CDR1 and CDR2 from the germline V gene are MDHEN and SYDVKM. The length of the CDR3 is 15 residues. CDR3 coding DNA: TGTGCCAGCAGTTTATTGGGGGGTGGCACCGGGGAGCTGTTTTTT. This encodes CASSLLGGGTGELFF.

CDR3 DNA: TGTGCCAGCAGCCAAGGGGTCAGGGCTTCCGATACGCAGTATTTT. It translates to CASSQGVRASDTQYF. The chain links TRBV14 to TRBJ2-3, with TRBD1 as a possible D gene (5 bases). Germline CDR1 is SGHDN and CDR2 is FVKESK. The V end lost 1 base, the J end lost 6 bases, and 14 bases lay between the germline ends. This CDR3 comprises 15 residues.

The gene calls are TRBV27 and TRBJ2-7, with 8 bases lining up with TRBD2. The CDR3 consists of 14 residues. From germline, CDR1 is MNHEY and CDR2 SMNVEV (reference sequence). V dropped 6 bases and J dropped 4; count of bases not matched to a gene: 8. The CDR3 DNA follows: TGTGCCAGCAGGCCGGGACTAGGGGGATACGAGCAGTACTTC. Its translation is CASRPGLGGYEQYF.

The V gene is TRBV5-3, the J gene TRBJ1-2, with 7 nucleotides matching TRBD1. TRBV5-3 is an open reading frame whose function is uncertain. This CDR3 is built from 18 residues. J lost 3 bases, V lost 0 bases, and 14 bases had no gene match. The CDR3 loop is CARSLERDSLLRYYGYTF. CDR3 coding DNA: TGTGCCAGAAGCTTGGAGAGGGACAGCCTATTAAGATACTATGGCTACACCTTC.

This clone was counted only a few times. The rearrangement links TRBV12-3 or TRBV12-4 to TRBJ2-7; D possibly corresponds to TRBD1 (5 bases). V was trimmed by 5 bases and J by 1 base, leaving 9 bases between them. The CDR3 covers 13 residues. In DNA, the CDR3 is TGTGCCAGCAGTACTGACAGATCCTACGAGCAGTACTTC. The encoded protein is CASSTDRSYEQYF.

The V and J genes are TRBV4-3 and TRBJ2-3, with D possibly TRBD1 on 6 matching bases. V lost 0 bases, J lost 2 bases, and 9 bases lay in between. The CDR3 sequence is 15 residues long. Per germline, CDR1 LGHNA and CDR2 YSLEER. CDR3 DNA sequence: TGCGCCAGCAGCCAAGATGCAGGGGACACAGATACGCAGTATTTT. It translates to CASSQDAGDTDTQYF.

CDR3 region: CASSLTSSTDTQYF. In nucleotides, the CDR3 is TGTGCCAGCAGCTTAACTAGTAGCACAGATACGCAGTATTTT. The chain carries TRBV7-2 and TRBJ2-3, with TRBD2 as a possible D gene (5 bases). Germline values: CDR1 SGHTA, CDR2 FQGNSA. V dropped 2 bases and J dropped 0 bases, with 6 bases sitting between them. There are 14 residues in the CDR3.

V usage is TRBV7-6 and J usage is TRBJ1-2, with 12 positions matching TRBD1. After removal of 4 bases from V and 3 bases from J, the junction contained 9 bases not matched to a gene. Germline V lookup: CDR1 SGHVS, CDR2 FNYEAQ. This CDR3 comprises 17 residues. CDR3 coding DNA: TGTGCCAGCAGCTCTCTAGTGGGACAGGGGGCCGACTATGGCTACACCTTC. The encoded protein is CASSSLVGQGADYGYTF. Drawing the rest from reference TRBV7-6 and TRBJ1-2, the complete variable domain is GAGVSQSPRYKVTKRGQDVALRCDPISGHVSLYWYRQALGQGPEFLTYFNYEAQQDKSGLPNDRFSAERPEGSISTLTIQRTEQRDSAMYRCASSSLVGQGADYGYTFGSGTRLTVV.

The rearrangement links TRBV5-1 to TRBJ2-3; D may be TRBD1 (7 bases). Looked up from germline, CDR1 is SGHRS and CDR2 is YFSETQ. The CDR3 has 15 amino acids. Trimming cost V 4 bases and J 0 bases, with 12 bases left between them. The CDR3 sequence: CASSQTGTSTDTQYF. In DNA, the CDR3 is TGCGCCAGCAGCCAGACAGGGACTAGCACAGATACGCAGTATTTT.

The chain uses TRBV7-9 and TRBJ2-1, with D perhaps TRBD1 (6 bases). Trimming left V 1 base short and J 3 bases short, with 10 bases between. The CDR3 is made up of 15 amino acids. Germline CDR1 SEHNR, CDR2 FQNEAQ (reference sequence). CDR3 loop: CASSLGQVDYNEQFF. The CDR3 DNA reads as TGTGCCAGCAGCTTAGGACAGGTAGACTACAATGAGCAGTTCTTC.

V gene TRBV4-2 combines with J gene TRBJ1-1; 8 bases agree with TRBD1. With V trimmed by 5 bases and J by 5 bases, 10 bases remained unmatched. The V gene's germline CDR1 is LGHNA and CDR2 YNFKEQ. The CDR3 loop spans 15 amino acids. The CDR3 loop reads CASSFRTGKGTEAFF. CDR3 coding DNA: TGTGCCAGCAGCTTCCGGACAGGGAAGGGGACTGAAGCTTTCTTT.

This clone was detected once. V and J are TRBV2 and TRBJ2-7; perhaps TRBD1 as D (6 bases). Trimming removed 3 bases at V and 6 bases at J, with 12 bases between. The germline V gene has CDR1 SNHLY and CDR2 FYNNEI. This CDR3 is 13 amino acids long. CDR3 amino acids: CASSELRGGEQYF. The CDR3 DNA follows: TGTGCCAGCAGTGAGTTGCGAGGGGGCGAGCAGTACTTC.

V is TRBV5-1 and J is TRBJ2-1; 11 bases fit TRBD1. V shed 4 bases, J shed 0 bases, and the junction held 6 bases outside the gene matches. The CDR3 is 17 residues long. Germline CDR1 and CDR2: SGHRS and YFSETQ. The CDR3 region has the DNA TGCGCCAGCAGCGACGGGACAGGGGGAAACTCCTACAATGAGCAGTTCTTC. Its translation: CASSDGTGGNSYNEQFF.